What follows describes a single T cell receptor beta chain. The antigen remains undetermined. A read error may account for a junction end that differs from germline. This entry is derived from a study of OX40 agonist ivuxolimab in advanced cancers. The overall study: Earlier anti-PD-1, anti-PD-L1 or anti-CTLA-4 therapy was permitted; 30% to 45% had received some. Partial responses were recorded for three patients, including one with hepatocellular carcinoma and two with cutaneous melanoma.

Germline CDR1 and CDR2: MGHRA and YSYEKL. The CDR3 spans 15 residues. Findings of the study overall: Certain nonresponders likewise exhibited a low normalized T-cell clonal expansion.

Using immunoSEQ multiplex PCR, the repertoire was profiled, and TCRdb retains in-frame clones only, with some absent. The table shows approximately 38,000 clones, with 65% to 90% occurring only once. The specimen comprised CD4+ or CD8+ T cells sorted from blood, sampled in a trial of the OX40 agonist ivuxolimab. The origin of this receptor is an adult with an advanced solid tumor such as melanoma, head and neck, liver or kidney cancer. The chain employs TRBV4-1 and TRBJ1-3; D is undetermined. The CDR3 bases are TGCACCAGCAGCCAAGCTGGGCGGTCTGGAAACACCATATATTTT. As protein: CTSSQAGRSGNTIYF.